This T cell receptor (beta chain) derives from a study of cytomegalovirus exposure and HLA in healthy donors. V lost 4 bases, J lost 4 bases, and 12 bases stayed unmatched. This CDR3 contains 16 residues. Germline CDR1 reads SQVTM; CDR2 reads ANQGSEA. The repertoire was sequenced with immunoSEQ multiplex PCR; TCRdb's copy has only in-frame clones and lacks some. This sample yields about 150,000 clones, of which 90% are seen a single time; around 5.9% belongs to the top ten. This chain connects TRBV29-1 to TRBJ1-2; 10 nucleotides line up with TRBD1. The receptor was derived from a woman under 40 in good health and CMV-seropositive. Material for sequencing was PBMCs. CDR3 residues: CSVARGQGWSSYGYTF. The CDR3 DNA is TGCAGCGTTGCGCGGGGACAGGGGTGGTCTAGCTATGGCTACACCTTC.